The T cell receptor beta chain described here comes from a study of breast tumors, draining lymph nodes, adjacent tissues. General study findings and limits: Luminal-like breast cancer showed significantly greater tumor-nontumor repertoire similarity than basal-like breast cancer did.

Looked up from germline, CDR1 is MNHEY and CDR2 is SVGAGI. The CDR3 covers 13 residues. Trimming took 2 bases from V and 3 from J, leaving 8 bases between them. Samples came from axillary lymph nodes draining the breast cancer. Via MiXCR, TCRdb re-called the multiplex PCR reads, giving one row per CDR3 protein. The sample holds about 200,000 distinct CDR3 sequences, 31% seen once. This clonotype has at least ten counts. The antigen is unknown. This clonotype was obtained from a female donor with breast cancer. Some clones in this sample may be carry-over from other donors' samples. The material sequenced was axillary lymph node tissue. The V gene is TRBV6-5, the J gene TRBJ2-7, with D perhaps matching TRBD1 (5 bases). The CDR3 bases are TGTGCCAGCAGTTACGCCAGGGACTACGAGCAGTACTTC. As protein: CASSYARDYEQYF.